Described below is a single TCR beta chain sequence and its context. Its antigen is not identified. The data are from a study of T cells expressing NK-cell markers. Overall study: In sorted CD3+CD56+NKG2C+, CD3+CD56+NKG2C- and CD3+CD56-NKG2C+ T cells, TCR beta repertoires were obtained. General observations from the study: CD8+ T cells in six or seven donors included dominant NKG2C+ clonotypes at about 1.0-7.0%. In a few donors, these clonotypes also led the CD3+CD56-NKG2C+ fraction.

Template switching by 5'RACE with UMIs generated the TCR beta cDNA. TCRdb reprocessed the 5' RACE reads; each CDR3 protein has one entry and no DNA is given. The sample data list fewer than 550,000 distinct CDR3 sequences. Per the germline V gene, CDR1 is SGDLS and CDR2 is YYNGEE. The CDR3 contains 12 residues. Sequencing input: blood T cells: a sorted CD56 or NKG2C T cell subset, CD4+ or CD8+ T cells, or bulk PBMC T cells (not recorded which). This sequence was found in a woman between 45 and 65 years old in good health. This chain joins TRBV9 and TRBJ1-2. The CDR3 loop is CASSVGPYGYTF.